This paragraph covers one TCR beta chain sequence. Germline-derived CDR1 and CDR2 are SGHVS and FQNEAQ. V was cut by 0 bases and J by 4 bases, with 12 bases left in between. The CDR3 runs 15 residues. Repertoires were generated with immunoSEQ multiplex PCR, while TCRdb's copy carries only in-frame clones and drops some. The sample contains over 130,000 clones, 84% of which appear only once. This sample is drawn from a study of blood T cell repertoires in COVID-19. Participants had their cohort set by participant-reported clinical history. The chain links TRBV7-8 to TRBJ1-1, with a possible D match to TRBD1 (5 bases). This clonotype was sampled from a man aged 50 to 59 in a cohort exposed to, infected with or recovered from COVID-19 (not recorded which). Sequencing input: PBMCs or T cells enriched from blood (not recorded which). The CDR3 DNA reads TGTGCCAGCAGCTTAGCCGCCAGGGTAGCCACTGAAGCTTTCTTT. Protein product: CASSLAARVATEAFF.